This TCR beta chain was sequenced in a study of response to subunit inactivated influenza vaccine. Study-wide results and limits: It was the authors' suggestion that each seasonal influenza vaccination recruits few new T cells.

One entry per CDR3 protein, called by TCRdb with MiXCR from the RT-PCR reads. The top ten clones hold about 11% of a sample with about 830,000 distinct CDR3 sequences, around a sixth of them seen once. This clonotype showed up just a few times. Its antigen is not identified. Germline V gene lookup returns CDR1 SEHNR and CDR2 FQNEAQ (reference sequence). CDR3 length equals 17 residues. J was trimmed by 6 bases and V by 4 bases; bases with no gene match: 15. This material consisted of PBMCs from blood, taken approximately 5 days after vaccination. The origin of this receptor is a man aged 50 to 59 who received an inactivated influenza vaccine. The chain uses TRBV7-9 and TRBJ2-3; TRBD2 aligns across 8 bases. The CDR3 protein is CASSYSASGWSTDTQYF. The CDR3, as DNA: TGTGCCAGCAGCTATTCCGCTAGCGGGTGGTCGACGGATACGCAGTATTTT.